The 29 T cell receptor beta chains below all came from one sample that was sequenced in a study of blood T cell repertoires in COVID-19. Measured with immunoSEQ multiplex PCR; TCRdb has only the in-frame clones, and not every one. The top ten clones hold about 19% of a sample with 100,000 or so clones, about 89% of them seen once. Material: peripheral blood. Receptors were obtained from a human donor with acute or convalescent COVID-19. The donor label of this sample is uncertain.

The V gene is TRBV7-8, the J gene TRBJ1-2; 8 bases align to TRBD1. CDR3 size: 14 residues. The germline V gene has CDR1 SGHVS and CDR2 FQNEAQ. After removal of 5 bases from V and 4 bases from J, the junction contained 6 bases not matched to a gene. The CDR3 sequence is CASSRPGQAYGYTF. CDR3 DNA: TGTGCCAGCAGCCGTCCGGGACAGGCCTATGGCTACACCTTC.

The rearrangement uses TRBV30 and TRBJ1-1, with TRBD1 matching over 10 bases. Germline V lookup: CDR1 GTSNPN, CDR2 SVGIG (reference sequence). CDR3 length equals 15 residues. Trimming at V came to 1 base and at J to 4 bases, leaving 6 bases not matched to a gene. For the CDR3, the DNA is TGTGCCTGGAGTGACGTAGGGACAGGGGCCACTGAAGCTTTCTTT. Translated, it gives CAWSDVGTGATEAFF.

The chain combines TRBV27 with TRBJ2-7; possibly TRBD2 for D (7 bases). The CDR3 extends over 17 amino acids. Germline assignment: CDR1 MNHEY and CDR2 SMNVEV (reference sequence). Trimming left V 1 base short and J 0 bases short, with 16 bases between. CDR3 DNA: TGTGCCAGCAGTTTATTTTCTTCGGGGGGCGTCTCCTACGAGCAGTACTTC. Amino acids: CASSLFSSGGVSYEQYF.

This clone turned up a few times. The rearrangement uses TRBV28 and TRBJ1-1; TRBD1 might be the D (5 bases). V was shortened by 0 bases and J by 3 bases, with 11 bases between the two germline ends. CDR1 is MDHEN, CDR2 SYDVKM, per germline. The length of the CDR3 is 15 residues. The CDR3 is CASSLWGSRDTEAFF. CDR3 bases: TGTGCCAGCAGTTTATGGGGCAGCAGGGACACTGAAGCTTTCTTT.

The CDR3 DNA follows: TGCGCCAGCAGTCAATCCTACACGGGGGGGGCTTATGGCTACACCTTC. As protein: CASSQSYTGGAYGYTF. The chain carries TRBV23-1 and TRBJ1-2; weak D call: TRBD1 (6 bases). TRBV23-1 is given ORF status, its function remaining uncertain. CDR3 length equals 16 residues. V lost 0 bases and J 5 bases, leaving 16 bases between the germline ends.

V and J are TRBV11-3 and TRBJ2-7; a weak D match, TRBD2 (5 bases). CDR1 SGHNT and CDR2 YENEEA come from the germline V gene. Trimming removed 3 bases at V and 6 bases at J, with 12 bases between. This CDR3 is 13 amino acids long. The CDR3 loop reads CASSLTSGFEQYF. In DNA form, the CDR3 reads TGTGCCAGCAGCTTGACGAGCGGTTTCGAGCAGTACTTC.

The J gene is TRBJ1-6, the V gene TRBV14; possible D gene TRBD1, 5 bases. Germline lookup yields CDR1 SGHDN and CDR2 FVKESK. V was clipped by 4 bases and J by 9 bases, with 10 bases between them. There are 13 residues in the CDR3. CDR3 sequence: CASSRTYRSPLHF. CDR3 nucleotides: TGTGCCAGCAGCCGGACATATCGTTCACCCCTCCACTTT.

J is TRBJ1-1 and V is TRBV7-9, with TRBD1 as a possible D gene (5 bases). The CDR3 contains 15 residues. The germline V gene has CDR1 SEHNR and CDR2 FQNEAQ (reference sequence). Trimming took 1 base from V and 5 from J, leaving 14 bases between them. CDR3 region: CASSLDYGGSTEAFF. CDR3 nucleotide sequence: TGTGCCAGCAGCTTAGATTACGGGGGTAGTACTGAAGCTTTCTTT. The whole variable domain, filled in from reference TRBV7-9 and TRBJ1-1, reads DTGVSQNPRHKITKRGQNVTFRCDPISEHNRLYWYRQTLGQGPEFLTYFQNEAQLEKSRLLSDRFSAERPKGSFSTLEIQRTEQGDSAMYLCASSLDYGGSTEAFFGQGTRLTVV.

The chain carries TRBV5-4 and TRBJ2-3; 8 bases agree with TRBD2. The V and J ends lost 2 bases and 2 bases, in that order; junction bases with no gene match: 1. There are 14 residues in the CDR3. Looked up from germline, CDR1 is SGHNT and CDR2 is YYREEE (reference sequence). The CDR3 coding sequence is TGTGCCAGCAGCTTACTAGCGGACACAGATACGCAGTATTTT. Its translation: CASSLLADTDTQYF.

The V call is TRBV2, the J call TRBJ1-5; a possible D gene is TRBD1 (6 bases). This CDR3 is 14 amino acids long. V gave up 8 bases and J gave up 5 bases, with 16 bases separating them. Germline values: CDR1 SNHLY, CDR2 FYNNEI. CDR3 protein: CASHIQGKDQPQHF. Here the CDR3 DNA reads TGTGCCAGCCATATTCAGGGGAAGGATCAGCCCCAGCATTTT.

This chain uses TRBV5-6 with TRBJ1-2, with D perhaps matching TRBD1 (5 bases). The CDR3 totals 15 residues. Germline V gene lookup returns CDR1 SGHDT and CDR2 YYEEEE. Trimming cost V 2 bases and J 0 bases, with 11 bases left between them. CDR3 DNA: TGTGCCAGCAGCTTAGGGGATGGAGCTAACTATGGCTACACCTTC. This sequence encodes CASSLGDGANYGYTF.

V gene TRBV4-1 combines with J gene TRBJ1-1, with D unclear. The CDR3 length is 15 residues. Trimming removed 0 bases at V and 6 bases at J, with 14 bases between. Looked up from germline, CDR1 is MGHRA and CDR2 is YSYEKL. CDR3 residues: CASSQDVLRAAEAFF. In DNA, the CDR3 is TGCGCCAGCAGCCAAGATGTATTGAGGGCCGCTGAAGCTTTCTTT.

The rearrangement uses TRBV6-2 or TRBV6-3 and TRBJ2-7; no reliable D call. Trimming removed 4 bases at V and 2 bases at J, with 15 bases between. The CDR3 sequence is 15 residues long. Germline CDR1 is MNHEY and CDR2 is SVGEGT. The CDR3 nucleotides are TGTGCCAGCAGTTCCAACAGTCGCAGCCCCTACGAGCAGTACTTC. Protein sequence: CASSSNSRSPYEQYF.

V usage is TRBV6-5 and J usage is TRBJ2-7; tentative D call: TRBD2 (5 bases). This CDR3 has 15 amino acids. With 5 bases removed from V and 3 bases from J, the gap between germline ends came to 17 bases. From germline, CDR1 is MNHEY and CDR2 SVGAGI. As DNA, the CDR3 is TGTGCCAGCAGTATAGCGTGGCAGTCCCACTACGAGCAGTACTTC. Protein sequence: CASSIAWQSHYEQYF.

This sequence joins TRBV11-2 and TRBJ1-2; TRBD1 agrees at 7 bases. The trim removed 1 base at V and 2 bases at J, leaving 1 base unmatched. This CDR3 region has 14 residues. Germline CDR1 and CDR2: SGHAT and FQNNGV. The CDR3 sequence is CASSLGRGNYGYTF. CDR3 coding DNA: TGTGCCAGCAGCTTAGGCAGGGGGAACTATGGCTACACCTTC.

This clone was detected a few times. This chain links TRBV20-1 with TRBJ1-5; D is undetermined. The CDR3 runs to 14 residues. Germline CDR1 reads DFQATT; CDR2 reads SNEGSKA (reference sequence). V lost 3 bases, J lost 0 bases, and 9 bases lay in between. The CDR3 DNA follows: TGCAGTGCTAGTCGGGGAAATAGCAATCAGCCCCAGCATTTT. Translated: CSASRGNSNQPQHF.

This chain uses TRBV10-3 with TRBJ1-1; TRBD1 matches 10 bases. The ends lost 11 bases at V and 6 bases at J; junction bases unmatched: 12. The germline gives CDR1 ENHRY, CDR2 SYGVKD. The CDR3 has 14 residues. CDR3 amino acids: CALRPGTGEAEAFF. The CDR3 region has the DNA TGTGCCCTGCGACCCGGGACAGGGGAAGCTGAAGCTTTCTTT.

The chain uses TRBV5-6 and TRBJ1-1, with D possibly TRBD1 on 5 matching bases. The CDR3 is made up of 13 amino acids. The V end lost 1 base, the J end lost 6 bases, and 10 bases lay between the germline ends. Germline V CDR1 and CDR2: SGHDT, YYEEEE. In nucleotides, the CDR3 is TGTGCCAGCAGCTTGAGGTCGGGGGCTGAAGCTTTCTTT. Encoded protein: CASSLRSGAEAFF.

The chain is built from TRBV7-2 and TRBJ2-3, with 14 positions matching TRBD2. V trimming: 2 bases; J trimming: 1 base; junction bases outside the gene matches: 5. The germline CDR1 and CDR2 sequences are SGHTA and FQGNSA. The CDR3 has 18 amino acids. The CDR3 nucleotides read TGTGCCAGCAGCTTATGGGGACTAGCGGGAGCTGGCACAGATACGCAGTATTTT. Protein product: CASSLWGLAGAGTDTQYF.

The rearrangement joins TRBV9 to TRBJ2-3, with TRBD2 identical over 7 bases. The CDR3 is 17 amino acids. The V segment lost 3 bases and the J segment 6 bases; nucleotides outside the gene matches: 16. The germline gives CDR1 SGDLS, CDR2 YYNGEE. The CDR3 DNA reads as TGTGCCAGCAGCGGTGGGGGGTGGAGCGGGACGCGGGATACGCAGTATTTT. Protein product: CASSGGGWSGTRDTQYF.

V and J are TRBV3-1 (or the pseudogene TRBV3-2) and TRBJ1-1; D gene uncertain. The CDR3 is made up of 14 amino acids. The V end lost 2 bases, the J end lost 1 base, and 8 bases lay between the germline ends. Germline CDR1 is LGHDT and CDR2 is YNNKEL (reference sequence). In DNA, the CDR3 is TGTGCCAGCAGCCAATCCTACGGGAACACTGAAGCTTTCTTT. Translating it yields CASSQSYGNTEAFF.

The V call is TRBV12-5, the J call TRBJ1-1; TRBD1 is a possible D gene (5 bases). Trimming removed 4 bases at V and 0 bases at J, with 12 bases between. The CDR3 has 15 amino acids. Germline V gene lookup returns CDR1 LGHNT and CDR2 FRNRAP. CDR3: CASGSPRGVNTEAFF. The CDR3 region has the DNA TGTGCTAGTGGTTCCCCACGGGGGGTGAACACTGAAGCTTTCTTT.

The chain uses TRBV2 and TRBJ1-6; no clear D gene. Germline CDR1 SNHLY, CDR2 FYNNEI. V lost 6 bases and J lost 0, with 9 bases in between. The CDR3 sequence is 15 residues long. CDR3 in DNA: TGTGCCAGCAGGACTCGAGGCTCCTATAATTCACCCCTCCACTTT. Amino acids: CASRTRGSYNSPLHF.

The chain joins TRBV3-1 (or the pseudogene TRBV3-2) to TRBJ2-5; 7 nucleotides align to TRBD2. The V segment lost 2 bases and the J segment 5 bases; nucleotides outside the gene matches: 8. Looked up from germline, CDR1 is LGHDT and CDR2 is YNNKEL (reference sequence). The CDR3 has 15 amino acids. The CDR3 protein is CASSQNGGVRETQYF. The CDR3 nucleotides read TGTGCCAGCAGCCAAAATGGGGGGGTCCGGGAGACCCAGTACTTC.

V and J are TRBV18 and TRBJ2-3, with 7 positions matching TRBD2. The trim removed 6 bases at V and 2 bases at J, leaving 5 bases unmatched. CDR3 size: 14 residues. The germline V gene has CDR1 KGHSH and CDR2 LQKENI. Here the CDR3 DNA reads TGTGCCAGCTCCGGGGGGTTCAACACAGATACGCAGTATTTT. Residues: CASSGGFNTDTQYF.

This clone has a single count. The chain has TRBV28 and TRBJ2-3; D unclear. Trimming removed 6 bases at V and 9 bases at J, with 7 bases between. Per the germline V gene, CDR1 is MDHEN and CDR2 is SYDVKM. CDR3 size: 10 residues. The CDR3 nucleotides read TGTGCCAGCAGCCGGTCGACGCAGTATTTT. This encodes CASSRSTQYF.

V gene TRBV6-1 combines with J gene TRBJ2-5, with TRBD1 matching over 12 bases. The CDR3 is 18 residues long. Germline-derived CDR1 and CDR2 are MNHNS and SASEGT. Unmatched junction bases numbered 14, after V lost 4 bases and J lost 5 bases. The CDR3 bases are TGTGCCAGCAGTGGAGCCTGGGACAGGGGGCGAGTGCAGGAGACCCAGTACTTC. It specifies CASSGAWDRGRVQETQYF.

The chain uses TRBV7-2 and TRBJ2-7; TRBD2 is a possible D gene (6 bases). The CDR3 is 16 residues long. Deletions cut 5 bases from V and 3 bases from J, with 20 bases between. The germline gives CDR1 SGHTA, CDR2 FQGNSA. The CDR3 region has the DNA TGTGCCAGCAGCCGTAACAGGTACTTGGGAGGCTACGAGCAGTACTTC. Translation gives CASSRNRYLGGYEQYF.

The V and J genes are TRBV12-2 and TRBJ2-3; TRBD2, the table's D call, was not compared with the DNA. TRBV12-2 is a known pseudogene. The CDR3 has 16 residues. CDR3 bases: TGTGCAAGTCGCTCCCTGGGAGGACGGAGCACAGATACGCAGTATTTT. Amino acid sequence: CASRSLGGRSTDTQYF.